This T cell receptor (beta chain) was sequenced during a study of cytomegalovirus exposure and HLA in healthy donors. Study in general: HLA-typed donors contributed about 85 million unique TCRs, which were held in an early data release.

Germline CDR1 SGHTA, CDR2 FQGNSA. CDR3 length: 16 residues. V gave up 1 base and J gave up 4 bases, with 16 bases separating them. PCR was performed using 60 Vbeta and 13 Jbeta primers. Some clones are missing from TCRdb's copy, which holds only in-frame ones; the method was immunoSEQ multiplex PCR. The repertoire has around 150,000 clones, about 80% of them found once; the top ten carry 11% to 15%. Worth noting for this clone: Its specificity is unknown.

When sampled, the donors appeared nominally healthy, though they likely had unrecorded immune exposures. Study observations and caveats: A later analysis linked a missense variant in DCLRE1C to the trimming of TCR beta V and J genes.

Input material: PBMCs. This sequence joins TRBV7-2 and TRBJ1-2; D call uncertain. The receptor comes from a man aged 45-65 years in good health and CMV-seropositive. CDR3 bases: TGTGCCAGCAGCTTAGATCGTGTAGGGAGTGGCTATGGCTACACCTTC. Amino acids: CASSLDRVGSGYGYTF.